This T cell receptor (beta chain) was sequenced during a study of blood T cell repertoires in COVID-19. Study information: Both acute and convalescent COVID-19 samples were obtained from the United States, Italy and Spain. From T cells, B-cell-depleted T cells, or PBMCs came the material, which was cDNA or gDNA.

Per the authors' pipeline: Amplification of reference gene primers provided the estimated nucleated cell counts. Measured with immunoSEQ multiplex PCR; TCRdb has only the in-frame clones, and not every one. The D gene and trimming were derived from the DNA, and the V and J assignments and clone size from that table. The table has 300,000 to 350,000 clones, roughly 90% seen once; the top ten hold 2.9%. V lost 6 bases, J lost 0 bases, and 9 bases lay in between. Germline values: CDR1 MNHEY, CDR2 SVGAGI. The CDR3 totals 14 residues. V usage is TRBV6-5 and J usage is TRBJ1-3; no definite D call. The clonotype comes from a woman aged 25 to 39 with COVID-19, enrolled during active disease. Input material: peripheral blood. The CDR3 sequence is CASRDSSSGNTIYF. The CDR3 DNA reads as TGTGCCAGCAGAGACTCCAGCTCTGGAAACACCATATATTTT.